This is a list of T cell receptor beta chains from one sample in a study of cytomegalovirus exposure and HLA in healthy donors. Here immunoSEQ multiplex PCR was the method, and the copy in TCRdb shows in-frame clones only, minus some. The sample holds under 200,000 clones, approximately 80% seen once. Source material: PBMCs. The receptors come from a man younger than 35 in good health and CMV-seropositive. Both conserved end residues are part of each CDR3. Fields, in order: J gene, clone size, D gene, V gene, CDR3 DNA, CDR3 protein. D genes are given only for firm matches. A clone size is listed for some rows: how often the clone was seen (once, few, many), or a class if it is expanded.

j_gene: TRBJ2-1
abundance: few
d_gene: TRBD2
v_gene: TRBV19
CDR3nt: TGTGCCAGTAGTCCAACTAGCGGGAGGGCCGATCAGTTCTTC
CDR3aa: CASSPTSGRADQFF

j_gene: TRBJ2-1
abundance: -
d_gene: -
v_gene: TRBV7-8
CDR3nt: TGTGCCAGCAGCTTAGGGGACACCCGGGATGAGCAGTTCTTC
CDR3aa: CASSLGDTRDEQFF

j_gene: TRBJ2-1
abundance: -
d_gene: TRBD1
v_gene: TRBV7-9
CDR3nt: TGTGCCAGCAGCTCCCACCCGGGACAGGGTTCCTACAATGAGCAGTTCTTC
CDR3aa: CASSSHPGQGSYNEQFF

j_gene: TRBJ2-1
abundance: -
d_gene: TRBD2
v_gene: TRBV7-6
CDR3nt: TGTGCCAGCAGCTTAGCAAGACTAGCGGGAGGCAATGAGCAGTTCTTC
CDR3aa: CASSLARLAGGNEQFF

j_gene: TRBJ2-7
abundance: -
d_gene: -
v_gene: TRBV20-1
CDR3nt: TGCAGTGCCCCGGCGGGTATCAAGCAGTACTTC
CDR3aa: CSAPAGIKQYF

j_gene: TRBJ2-5
abundance: -
d_gene: -
v_gene: TRBV30
CDR3nt: TGTGCCTGGACCTTAATCCCCCTGGGGGGGACCCAGTACTTC
CDR3aa: CAWTLIPLGGTQYF

j_gene: TRBJ2-7
abundance: -
d_gene: -
v_gene: TRBV4-3
CDR3nt: TGCGCCAGCAGCCAAGGTTCAGACGGACTCTACGAGCAGTACTTC
CDR3aa: CASSQGSDGLYEQYF

j_gene: TRBJ1-2
abundance: -
d_gene: TRBD1
v_gene: TRBV2
CDR3nt: TGTGCCAGCTTTAGGTATATGGACAGGGAAAGGTATGGCTACACCTTC
CDR3aa: CASFRYMDRERYGYTF

j_gene: TRBJ2-7
abundance: -
d_gene: TRBD1
v_gene: TRBV6-6
CDR3nt: TGTGCCAGCAGGGCCGGGACAGGGACCTACGAGCAGTACTTC
CDR3aa: CASRAGTGTYEQYF

j_gene: TRBJ2-3
abundance: -
d_gene: -
v_gene: TRBV27
CDR3nt: TGTGCCAGCAGTAACCACCCCCAGGATACGCAGTATTTT
CDR3aa: CASSNHPQDTQYF

j_gene: TRBJ2-1
abundance: -
d_gene: -
v_gene: TRBV4-2
CDR3nt: TGTGCCAGCAGCCCGTCTACGCTCAACTACAATGAGCAGTTCTTC
CDR3aa: CASSPSTLNYNEQFF

j_gene: TRBJ1-1
abundance: -
d_gene: -
v_gene: TRBV5-8
CDR3nt: TGTGCCAGCAGCCAAACGGTTGCTGAAGCTTTCTTT
CDR3aa: CASSQTVAEAFF

j_gene: TRBJ1-1
abundance: -
d_gene: -
v_gene: TRBV15
CDR3nt: TGTGCCACCAGCCCACGTACGAACAGGGCGAACACTGAAGCTTTCTTT
CDR3aa: CATSPRTNRANTEAFF

j_gene: TRBJ1-1
abundance: -
d_gene: -
v_gene: TRBV18
CDR3nt: TGTGCCAGCTCACTAGATTCGGTCATGAACACTGAAGCTTTCTTT
CDR3aa: CASSLDSVMNTEAFF

j_gene: TRBJ2-3
abundance: few
d_gene: TRBD1
v_gene: TRBV5-1
CDR3nt: TGCGCCAGCAGCTTGGGGCCCAGGGGGCGAGCAGATACGCAGTATTTT
CDR3aa: CASSLGPRGRADTQYF

j_gene: TRBJ2-2
abundance: -
d_gene: TRBD2
v_gene: TRBV15
CDR3nt: TGTGCCACCAGCAGAGACGACCTTACTAGCGGAGTTAACACCGGGGAGCTGTTTTTT
CDR3aa: CATSRDDLTSGVNTGELFF

j_gene: TRBJ1-2
abundance: few
d_gene: -
v_gene: TRBV7-3
CDR3nt: TGTGCCAGCAGCTTATCGACAGGCTATGGCTACACCTTC
CDR3aa: CASSLSTGYGYTF

j_gene: TRBJ2-7
abundance: -
d_gene: -
v_gene: TRBV27
CDR3nt: TGTGCCAGCAGTTTTGGGGGGGGCCCCTACGAGCAGTACTTC
CDR3aa: CASSFGGGPYEQYF

j_gene: TRBJ2-5
abundance: -
d_gene: TRBD2
v_gene: TRBV19
CDR3nt: TGTGCCAGTAGTGGATATTCTACCACGGGACTAGCGGGAGAAGAGACCCAGTACTTC
CDR3aa: CASSGYSTTGLAGEETQYF

j_gene: TRBJ2-7
abundance: -
d_gene: TRBD1
v_gene: TRBV30
CDR3nt: TGTGCCTGGAGTACCGGGACAGGGTCGGGTGAGCAGTACTTC
CDR3aa: CAWSTGTGSGEQYF

j_gene: TRBJ2-7
abundance: -
d_gene: -
v_gene: TRBV27
CDR3nt: TGTGCCAGCAGTCCTCTTTCCAGGCTGAACGAGCAGTACTTC
CDR3aa: CASSPLSRLNEQYF

j_gene: TRBJ1-5
abundance: few
d_gene: TRBD1
v_gene: TRBV7-8
CDR3nt: TGTGCCAGCAGCTTAGGGACAGGGGATCAGCCCCAGCATTTT
CDR3aa: CASSLGTGDQPQHF

j_gene: TRBJ2-7
abundance: -
d_gene: TRBD2
v_gene: TRBV18
CDR3nt: TGTGCCAGCTCACCTGGACTAGCGGGAGTGGACGAGCAGTACTTC
CDR3aa: CASSPGLAGVDEQYF

j_gene: TRBJ2-7
abundance: -
d_gene: -
v_gene: TRBV7-6
CDR3nt: TGTGCCAGCAGCCCGGGTTCTGGCGAGCAGTACTTC
CDR3aa: CASSPGSGEQYF

j_gene: TRBJ2-7
abundance: -
d_gene: -
v_gene: TRBV14
CDR3nt: TGTGCCAGCAGCCAAGATGGTGGAGGGATTGGATACGAGCAGTACTTC
CDR3aa: CASSQDGGGIGYEQYF

j_gene: TRBJ2-5
abundance: few
d_gene: TRBD1
v_gene: TRBV4-2
CDR3nt: TGTGCCAGCAGCCTAATGGGACAGGGACAAGAGACCCAGTACTTC
CDR3aa: CASSLMGQGQETQYF

j_gene: TRBJ2-2
abundance: -
d_gene: TRBD2
v_gene: TRBV5-6
CDR3nt: TGTGCCAGCAGCTCGGGACTAGCGGGTAACACCGGGGAGCTGTTTTTT
CDR3aa: CASSSGLAGNTGELFF

j_gene: TRBJ2-6
abundance: -
d_gene: -
v_gene: TRBV5-5
CDR3nt: TGTGCCAGCAGCCGTACCGGGTCTGGGGCCAACGTCCTGACTTTC
CDR3aa: CASSRTGSGANVLTF

j_gene: TRBJ1-5
abundance: -
d_gene: -
v_gene: TRBV28
CDR3nt: TGTGCCAGCAAGCAGGGTGGAGGGTCACAGCCCCAGCATTTT
CDR3aa: CASKQGGGSQPQHF

j_gene: TRBJ2-7
abundance: -
d_gene: TRBD2
v_gene: TRBV27
CDR3nt: TGTGCCAGCACCTCAGGACTAGCGGGAGGCGAGCAGTACTTC
CDR3aa: CASTSGLAGGEQYF

j_gene: TRBJ2-7
abundance: -
d_gene: TRBD1
v_gene: TRBV19
CDR3nt: TGTGCCAGTAGTACCCCCGGGACAGGGGAGACCGAGCAGTACTTC
CDR3aa: CASSTPGTGETEQYF

j_gene: TRBJ2-1
abundance: -
d_gene: -
v_gene: TRBV9
CDR3nt: TGTGCCAGCAGCGTAGCGGTCTCCTACAATGAGCAGTTCTTC
CDR3aa: CASSVAVSYNEQFF

j_gene: TRBJ1-1
abundance: -
d_gene: -
v_gene: TRBV7-9
CDR3nt: TGTGCCAGCAGCTCCCGGGGCACTGAAGCTTTCTTT
CDR3aa: CASSSRGTEAFF

j_gene: TRBJ1-2
abundance: -
d_gene: TRBD1
v_gene: TRBV15
CDR3nt: TGTGCCACCAGCAGAGGGGGACAGGGCTATGGCTACACCTTC
CDR3aa: CATSRGGQGYGYTF

j_gene: TRBJ2-7
abundance: -
d_gene: -
v_gene: TRBV9
CDR3nt: TGTGCCAGCAGCCCAAGGGGGGGGCAGGGGTCCTACGAGCAGTACTTC
CDR3aa: CASSPRGGQGSYEQYF

j_gene: TRBJ1-1
abundance: once
d_gene: TRBD1
v_gene: TRBV28
CDR3nt: TGTGCCAGCAGTCTGAGGACAGGTTACACTGAAGCTTTCTTT
CDR3aa: CASSLRTGYTEAFF

j_gene: TRBJ2-3
abundance: -
d_gene: -
v_gene: TRBV27
CDR3nt: TGTGCCAGCAGTTTTTCAGCGCGCACAGATACGCAGTATTTT
CDR3aa: CASSFSARTDTQYF

j_gene: TRBJ2-7
abundance: once
d_gene: -
v_gene: TRBV29-1
CDR3nt: TGCAGCGTCCCTGACAGGCCCTCCTACGAGCAGTACTTC
CDR3aa: CSVPDRPSYEQYF

j_gene: TRBJ2-2
abundance: once
d_gene: TRBD2
v_gene: TRBV9
CDR3nt: TGTGCCAGCAGCGTACTTGATGGGGCGGGGGCGAACACCGGGGAGCTGTTTTTT
CDR3aa: CASSVLDGAGANTGELFF

j_gene: TRBJ2-7
abundance: -
d_gene: TRBD1
v_gene: TRBV9
CDR3nt: TGTGCCAGCAGCGTAGCTGAGGGGGCTATGAGCGAGCAGTACTTC
CDR3aa: CASSVAEGAMSEQYF

j_gene: TRBJ2-2
abundance: -
d_gene: -
v_gene: TRBV1
CDR3nt: TGCACCAGCAGCCAAGAGGGAAGTATGTCTAGCGGGGCTACGAACACCGGGGAGCTGTTTTTT
CDR3aa: CTSSQEGSMSSGATNTGELFF

j_gene: TRBJ1-2
abundance: -
d_gene: TRBD1
v_gene: TRBV2
CDR3nt: TGTGCCAGCAGTAGGACAGGGTCCGCCGGCTACACCTTC
CDR3aa: CASSRTGSAGYTF

j_gene: TRBJ2-7
abundance: few
d_gene: -
v_gene: TRBV6-6
CDR3nt: TGTGCCAGCAGTGGCGCTAGCCGGTTTCTCGAGCAGTACTTC
CDR3aa: CASSGASRFLEQYF

j_gene: TRBJ2-1
abundance: once
d_gene: -
v_gene: TRBV20-1
CDR3nt: TGCAGTGCTAGAGCGGGGAGGGAGCAGTTCTTC
CDR3aa: CSARAGREQFF

j_gene: TRBJ2-7
abundance: -
d_gene: TRBD2
v_gene: TRBV28
CDR3nt: TGTGCCAGCAGTCCGAGACTAGCGGGGTTTCCCTACGAGCAGTACTTC
CDR3aa: CASSPRLAGFPYEQYF